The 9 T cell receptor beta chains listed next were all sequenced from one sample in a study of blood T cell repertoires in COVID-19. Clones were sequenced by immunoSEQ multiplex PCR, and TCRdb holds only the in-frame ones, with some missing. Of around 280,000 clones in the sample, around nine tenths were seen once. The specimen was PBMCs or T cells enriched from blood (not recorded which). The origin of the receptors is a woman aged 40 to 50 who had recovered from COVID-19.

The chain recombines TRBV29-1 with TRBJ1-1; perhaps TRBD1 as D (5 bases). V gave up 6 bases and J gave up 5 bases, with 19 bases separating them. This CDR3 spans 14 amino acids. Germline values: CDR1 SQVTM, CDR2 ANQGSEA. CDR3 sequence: CSVGPQGRGTEAFF. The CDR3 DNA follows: TGCAGCGTCGGACCCCAGGGAAGGGGAACTGAAGCTTTCTTT.

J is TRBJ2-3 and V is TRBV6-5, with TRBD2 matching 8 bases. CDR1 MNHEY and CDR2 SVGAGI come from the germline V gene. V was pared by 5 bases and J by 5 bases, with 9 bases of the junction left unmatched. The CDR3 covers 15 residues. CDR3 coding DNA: TGTGCCAGCAGTAAGGCGGGAGGCAGTATAGATACGCAGTATTTT. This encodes CASSKAGGSIDTQYF.

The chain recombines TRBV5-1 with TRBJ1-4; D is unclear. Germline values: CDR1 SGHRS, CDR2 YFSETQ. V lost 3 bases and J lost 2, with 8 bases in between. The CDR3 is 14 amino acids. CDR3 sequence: CASSSSSTNEKLFF. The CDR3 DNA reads TGCGCCAGCAGCTCCAGTTCCACTAATGAAAAACTGTTTTTT.

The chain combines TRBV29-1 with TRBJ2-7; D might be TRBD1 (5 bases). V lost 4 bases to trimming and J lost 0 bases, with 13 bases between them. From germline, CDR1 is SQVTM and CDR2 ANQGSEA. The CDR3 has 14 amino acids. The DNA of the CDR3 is TGCAGCGTTGCCGCCGGACAAAGCTCCTACGAGCAGTACTTC. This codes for CSVAAGQSSYEQYF.

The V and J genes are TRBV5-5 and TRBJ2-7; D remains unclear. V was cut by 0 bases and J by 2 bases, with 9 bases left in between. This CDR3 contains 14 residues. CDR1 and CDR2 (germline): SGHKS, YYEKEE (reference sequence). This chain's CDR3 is CASSLAHRAYEQYF. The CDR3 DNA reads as TGTGCCAGCAGCTTGGCACACCGTGCCTACGAGCAGTACTTC.

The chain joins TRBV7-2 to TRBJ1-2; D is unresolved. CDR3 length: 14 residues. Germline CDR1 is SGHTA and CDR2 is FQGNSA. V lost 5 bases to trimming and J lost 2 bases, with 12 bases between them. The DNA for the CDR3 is TGTGCCAGCAGCCCCTCAACAGCCAACTATGGCTACACCTTC. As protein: CASSPSTANYGYTF.

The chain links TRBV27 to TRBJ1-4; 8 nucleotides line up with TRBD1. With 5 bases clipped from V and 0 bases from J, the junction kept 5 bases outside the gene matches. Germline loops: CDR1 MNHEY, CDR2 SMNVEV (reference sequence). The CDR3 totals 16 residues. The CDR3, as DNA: TGTGCCAGCAGTGCAGACAGGGGCGCAACTAATGAAAAACTGTTTTTT. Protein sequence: CASSADRGATNEKLFF. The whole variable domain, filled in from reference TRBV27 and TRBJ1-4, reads EAQVTQNPRYLITVTGKKLTVTCSQNMNHEYMSWYRQDPGLGLRQIYYSMNVEVTDKGDVPEGYKVSRKEKRNFPLILESPSPNQTSLYFCASSADRGATNEKLFFGSGTQLSVL.

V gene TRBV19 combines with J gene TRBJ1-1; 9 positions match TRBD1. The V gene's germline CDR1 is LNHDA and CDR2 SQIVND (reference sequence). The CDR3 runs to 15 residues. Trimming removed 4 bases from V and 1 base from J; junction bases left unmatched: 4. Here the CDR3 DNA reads TGTGCCAGTAGTACACCGACAGGGGGGAACACTGAAGCTTTCTTT. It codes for CASSTPTGGNTEAFF.

The CDR3 loop reads CASSETGKLYEQYF. Written as DNA, the CDR3 is TGTGCCAGTAGCGAGACAGGGAAACTCTACGAGCAGTACTTC. This rearrangement joins TRBV19 to TRBJ2-7; 7 positions match TRBD1. The V gene end was trimmed by 6 bases and the J gene end by 3 bases; junction bases not matched to a gene: 8. The CDR3 has 14 residues. The germline V gene encodes CDR1 LNHDA and CDR2 SQIVND (reference sequence).